This entry is about one T cell receptor beta chain. What it recognizes is unknown. Clones were sequenced by immunoSEQ multiplex PCR, and TCRdb holds only the in-frame ones, with some missing. The table records over 30,000 clones, 75% to 90% of them present only once. This record comes from a study of T cells in localized non-small cell lung cancer. Study-level points and caveats: Greater T cell density in blood accompanied longer overall survival. Within adjacent lung there appeared a median about 54 of the top 100 tumor clones.

Germline V gene data show CDR1 as KGHSH and CDR2 as LQKENI. CDR3 length: 13 amino acids. Trimming took off 4 bases at V and 1 base at J, with 7 bases between the two ends. This material consisted of peripheral blood mononuclear cells, taken before any cancer treatment. The gene calls are TRBV18 and TRBJ1-1; no reliable D call. The TCR originated in a man aged 40 to 70 with stage III lung adenocarcinoma. CDR3 sequence (DNA): TGTGCCAGCTCACAACGGGCGAACACTGAAGCTTTCTTT. Protein: CASSQRANTEAFF. The full variable domain, completed using reference TRBV18 and TRBJ1-1, is NAGVMQNPRHLVRRRGQEARLRCSPMKGHSHVYWYRQLPEEGLKFMVYLQKENIIDESGMPKERFSAEFPKEGPSILRIQQVVRGDSAAYFCASSQRANTEAFFGQGTRLTVV.